This T cell receptor beta chain appears in the sequencing data of a study of T cells in Graves' hyperthyroidism and ophthalmopathy. Researchers amplified the TCR beta CDR3 regions from RNA transcripts. First-round RT-PCR targeting the TCR CDR3 was performed with the HTBI primer set. MiXCR, run by TCRdb on the multiplex PCR reads, gives a single entry per CDR3 protein. This sample has approximately 610,000 distinct CDR3 sequences, with approximately 14% found just once. Germline V gives CDR1 SNHLY, CDR2 FYNNEI. The CDR3 contains 13 residues. V lost 6 bases to trimming and J lost 8 bases, with 16 bases between them.

The clonotype originates from a woman aged 40-49 years with Graves' ophthalmopathy. Sequencing input: blood. The rearrangement uses TRBV2 and TRBJ1-2; the D gene is possibly TRBD1 (6 bases). The CDR3: CASREKQGYGYTF. The CDR3 nucleotides read TGTGCCAGCAGGGAAAAGCAGGGGTACGGCTACACCTTC.